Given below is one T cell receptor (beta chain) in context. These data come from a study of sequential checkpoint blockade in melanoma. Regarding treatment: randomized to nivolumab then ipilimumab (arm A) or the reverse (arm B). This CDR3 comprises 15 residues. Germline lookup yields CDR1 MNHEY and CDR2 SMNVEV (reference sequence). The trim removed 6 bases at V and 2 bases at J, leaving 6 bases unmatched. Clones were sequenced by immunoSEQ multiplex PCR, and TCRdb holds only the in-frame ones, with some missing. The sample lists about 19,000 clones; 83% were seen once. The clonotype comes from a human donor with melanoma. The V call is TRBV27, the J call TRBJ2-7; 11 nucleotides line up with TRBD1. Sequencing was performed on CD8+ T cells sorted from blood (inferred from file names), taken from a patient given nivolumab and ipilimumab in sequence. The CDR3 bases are TGTGCCAGCAGCGGGGGACAGGGGGTCACCTACGAGCAGTACTTC. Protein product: CASSGGQGVTYEQYF.